The rows below give T cell receptor beta chains drawn from one sample of a study of OX40 agonist ivuxolimab in advanced cancers. TCRdb's table, derived via immunoSEQ multiplex PCR, lists solely in-frame clones and lacks some. The sample holds about 30,000 clones; more than 75% are singletons and the top ten take around 30%. Sequences were derived from CD4+ or CD8+ T cells sorted from blood, sampled in a trial of the OX40 agonist ivuxolimab. Receptors were obtained from an adult with an advanced solid tumor such as melanoma, head and neck, liver or kidney cancer. Each CDR3 is given with its conserved first and last residue. The D gene is left open where the match is weak. Clone size is given for some rows only: seen once, a few or many times, or a class if the clone is expanded.

D gene: -; clone size: -; J gene: TRBJ1-4; V gene: TRBV5-1; CDR3 DNA: TGCGCCAGCAGCTTTCAGGTAGCAACTAATGAAAAACTGTTTTTT; CDR3 protein: CASSFQVATNEKLFF
D gene: -; clone size: once; J gene: TRBJ1-4; V gene: TRBV28; CDR3 DNA: TGTGCCAGCAGTTTGCCCGGGACTGAATTTAATGAAAAACTGTTTTTT; CDR3 protein: CASSLPGTEFNEKLFF
D gene: -; clone size: once; J gene: TRBJ2-1; V gene: TRBV18; CDR3 DNA: TGTGCCAGCTCCTCAGACAGTCACAATGAGCAGTTCTTC; CDR3 protein: CASSSDSHNEQFF
D gene: TRBD2; clone size: -; J gene: TRBJ2-7; V gene: TRBV11-3; CDR3 DNA: TGTGCCAGCAGCCCCGGGGGGGAAAGGGAAGAGCAGTACTTC; CDR3 protein: CASSPGGEREEQYF
D gene: -; clone size: once; J gene: TRBJ2-1; V gene: TRBV7-3; CDR3 DNA: TGTGCCAGCAGCTTTCTAGCGAGAGTTAACAATGAGCAGTTCTTC; CDR3 protein: CASSFLARVNNEQFF
D gene: TRBD2; clone size: -; J gene: TRBJ2-1; V gene: TRBV30; CDR3 DNA: TGTGCCTGGACCGACGGGGGGGCCTCCTACAATGAGCAGTTCTTC; CDR3 protein: CAWTDGGASYNEQFF
D gene: -; clone size: -; J gene: TRBJ1-2; V gene: TRBV11-2; CDR3 DNA: TGTGCCAGCAGCTTAGGCGGCGGGGAGTATGGCTACACCTTC; CDR3 protein: CASSLGGGEYGYTF
D gene: -; clone size: -; J gene: TRBJ1-2; V gene: TRBV21-1; CDR3 DNA: TGTGCCAGCAGAAAGGCCGGGGTTCAAGACTATGGCTACACCTTC; CDR3 protein: CASRKAGVQDYGYTF
D gene: -; clone size: once; J gene: TRBJ2-3; V gene: TRBV7-2; CDR3 DNA: TGTGCCAGCAGCCAGAGTTCGTTGGATACGCAGTATTTT; CDR3 protein: CASSQSSLDTQYF
D gene: -; clone size: once; J gene: TRBJ1-2; V gene: TRBV28; CDR3 DNA: TGTGCCAGCAGTTTAGCAAGATTCTCCGGGACACCGGCCGACTATGGCTACACCTTC; CDR3 protein: CASSLARFSGTPADYGYTF
D gene: -; clone size: -; J gene: TRBJ1-1; V gene: TRBV11-3; CDR3 DNA: TGTGCCAGCAGCGCAGGAGTTCATGCTGAAGCTTTCTTT; CDR3 protein: CASSAGVHAEAFF
D gene: TRBD2; clone size: -; J gene: TRBJ2-3; V gene: TRBV19; CDR3 DNA: TGTGCCAGTCAGCCCCTCAGCGGGGCTGCCACAGATACGCAGTATTTT; CDR3 protein: CASQPLSGAATDTQYF
D gene: -; clone size: -; J gene: TRBJ2-7; V gene: TRBV2; CDR3 DNA: TGTGCCAGCAGTGAAGCGTGGAGGGCTACCTACGAGCAGTACTTC; CDR3 protein: CASSEAWRATYEQYF
D gene: -; clone size: -; J gene: TRBJ2-7; V gene: TRBV27; CDR3 DNA: TGTGCCAGCAGTTTAAAGGGTTCGAGGGAGCAGTACTTC; CDR3 protein: CASSLKGSREQYF
D gene: -; clone size: -; J gene: TRBJ1-2; V gene: TRBV28; CDR3 DNA: TGTGCCAGCAGTTCAGTTGGGGATTCGGAGGGCTACACCTTC; CDR3 protein: CASSSVGDSEGYTF
D gene: TRBD2; clone size: -; J gene: TRBJ2-7; V gene: TRBV9; CDR3 DNA: TGTGCCAGCAGCGTAGGGAGACTAGCGGGGGGGACCTACGAGCAGTACTTC; CDR3 protein: CASSVGRLAGGTYEQYF
D gene: -; clone size: -; J gene: TRBJ2-7; V gene: TRBV27; CDR3 DNA: TGTGCCAGCAGTTTACGGGGGGCGGTCAACGAGCAGTACTTC; CDR3 protein: CASSLRGAVNEQYF
D gene: -; clone size: -; J gene: TRBJ2-1; V gene: TRBV27; CDR3 DNA: TGTGCCAGCAGTTTAGGAGGGACTGAGCAGTTCTTC; CDR3 protein: CASSLGGTEQFF
D gene: TRBD1; clone size: -; J gene: TRBJ2-7; V gene: TRBV2; CDR3 DNA: TGTGCCAGCATGGGGGACAGATCTTACGAGCAGTACTTC; CDR3 protein: CASMGDRSYEQYF
D gene: -; clone size: once; J gene: TRBJ2-7; V gene: TRBV14; CDR3 DNA: TGTGCCAGCAGCCAGACGCTGGACTTGTCCTACGAGCAGTACTTC; CDR3 protein: CASSQTLDLSYEQYF
D gene: -; clone size: -; J gene: TRBJ1-2; V gene: TRBV27; CDR3 DNA: TGTGCCAGCAGCCAGGAGGGGTTAAATGGCTACACCTTC; CDR3 protein: CASSQEGLNGYTF
D gene: -; clone size: -; J gene: TRBJ2-1; V gene: TRBV9; CDR3 DNA: TGTGCCAGCAGTCTCAACAATGAGCAGTTCTTC; CDR3 protein: CASSLNNEQFF
D gene: -; clone size: -; J gene: TRBJ2-7; V gene: TRBV7-8; CDR3 DNA: TGTGCCAGCAGCCCCCGAGGGGGGTACGAGCAGTACTTC; CDR3 protein: CASSPRGGYEQYF
D gene: -; clone size: -; J gene: TRBJ2-2; V gene: TRBV9; CDR3 DNA: TGTGCCAGCAGCGTAGCTAGAGTGGGCGGGGAGCTGTTTTTT; CDR3 protein: CASSVARVGGELFF
D gene: TRBD1; clone size: -; J gene: TRBJ1-1; V gene: TRBV11-1; CDR3 DNA: TGTGCCAGCACCACGGACAGGGACACTGAAGCTTTCTTT; CDR3 protein: CASTTDRDTEAFF
D gene: -; clone size: -; J gene: TRBJ2-5; V gene: TRBV13; CDR3 DNA: TGTGCCAGCAGCTTTGGGGCCCAGTACTTC; CDR3 protein: CASSFGAQYF
D gene: -; clone size: -; J gene: TRBJ2-7; V gene: TRBV19; CDR3 DNA: TGTGCCAGTAGGGAGACTCCGGGACGGTCCCTCGAGCAGTACTTC; CDR3 protein: CASRETPGRSLEQYF
D gene: -; clone size: -; J gene: TRBJ1-1; V gene: TRBV12-5; CDR3 DNA: TGTGTCTGTAGTGGGGGAACTGAAGCTTTCTTT; CDR3 protein: CVCSGGTEAFF
D gene: -; clone size: -; J gene: TRBJ1-1; V gene: TRBV10-2; CDR3 DNA: TGCGCCAGCAGTCCTTACCACGGGGACGGCACTGAAGCTTTCTTT; CDR3 protein: CASSPYHGDGTEAFF
D gene: -; clone size: -; J gene: TRBJ1-1; V gene: TRBV12-5; CDR3 DNA: TGTGCTAGTGGCGGGACTCTGGGCACTGAAGCTTTCTTT; CDR3 protein: CASGGTLGTEAFF